This T cell receptor (beta chain) came from a study of blood T cells in healthy people across ages. The CDR3 runs to 16 residues. The ends were cut back, 5 bases at V and 1 base at J, with 15 bases in the middle. CDR1 and CDR2 from the germline V gene are SGHVS and FNYEAQ. The use of a sample-barcoded 5' primer and a J-beta primer mix characterized a second PCR of roughly 7 to 11 cycles. TCRdb redid the calling of the 5' RACE reads with MiXCR, one entry per CDR3 protein. The sample lists 850,000 to 1,300,000 distinct CDR3 sequences; under 55% were seen once. Collection of roughly 9.8 milliliters of peripheral blood was performed for each donor. This clonotype was recorded once.

This receptor was obtained from a woman aged 55-69 years in good health. The sample taken for sequencing was blood. This chain connects TRBV7-6 to TRBJ1-5; D perhaps matches TRBD1 (5 bases). CDR3 amino acids: CASSPGGIVSNQPQHF. The CDR3 region has the DNA TGTGCCAGCAGCCCCGGGGGGATCGTGAGCAATCAGCCCCAGCATTTT.